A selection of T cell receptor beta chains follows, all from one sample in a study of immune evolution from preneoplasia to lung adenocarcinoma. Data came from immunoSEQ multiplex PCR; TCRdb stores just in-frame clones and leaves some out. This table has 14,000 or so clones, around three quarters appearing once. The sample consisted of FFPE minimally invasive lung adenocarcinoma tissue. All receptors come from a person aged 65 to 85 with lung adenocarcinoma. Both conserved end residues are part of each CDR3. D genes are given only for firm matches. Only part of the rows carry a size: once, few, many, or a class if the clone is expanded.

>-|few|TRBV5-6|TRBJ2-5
TGTGCCAGCAGCTTGGGGACAGCCGGGATGCAAGAGACCCAGTACTTC
CASSLGTAGMQETQYF
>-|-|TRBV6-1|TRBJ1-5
TGTGCCAGCAGTGAATTTCAGCCCCAGCATTTT
CASSEFQPQHF
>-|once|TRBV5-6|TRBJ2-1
TGTGCCAGCAGCTTACTCTTGGGGAGAGGGTACAATGAGCAGTTCTTC
CASSLLLGRGYNEQFF
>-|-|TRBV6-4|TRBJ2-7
TGTGCCAGCAGCGCGGGGGGACAGACCTCCTACGAGCAGTACTTC
CASSAGGQTSYEQYF
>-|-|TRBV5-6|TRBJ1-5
TGTGCCAGCAGCTTACAGGGCTCTGGGGGGCCCCAGCATTTT
CASSLQGSGGPQHF
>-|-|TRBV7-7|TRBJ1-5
TGTGCTAGCAGCCCGGGGAGGGACCAGCCCCAGCATTTT
CASSPGRDQPQHF
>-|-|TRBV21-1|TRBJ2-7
TGTGCCAGCTCCGAGGCAGCTTCTTACGAGCAGTACTTC
CASSEAASYEQYF
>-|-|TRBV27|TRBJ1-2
TGTGCCAGCAGTTTATACCCGCGGGGTGGCTATGGCTACACCTTC
CASSLYPRGGYGYTF
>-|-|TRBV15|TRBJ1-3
TGTGCCACCGCGAAAGCAGGGACCGGAAACACCATATATTTT
CATAKAGTGNTIYF
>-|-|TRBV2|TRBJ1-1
TGTGCCAGCAGTGAGGGAGTTGAAGCTTTCTTT
CASSEGVEAFF
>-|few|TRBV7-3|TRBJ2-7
TGTGCCAGCAGCTTAATGCCAGCTGGGGGTCACGAGCAGTACTTC
CASSLMPAGGHEQYF
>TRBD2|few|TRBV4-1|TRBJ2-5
TGCGCCAGCAGCCACCCGGGACTAGCGGGAGGGCCAGGGCAAGAGACCCAGTACTTC
CASSHPGLAGGPGQETQYF
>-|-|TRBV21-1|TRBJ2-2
TGTGCCAGCAGCAAAGTCACTAGCGGGAGCGTGAACACCGGGGAGCTGTTTTTT
CASSKVTSGSVNTGELFF
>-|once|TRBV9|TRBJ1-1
TGTGCCAGCAGCGTAGGGCCGAACACTGAAGCTTTCTTT
CASSVGPNTEAFF
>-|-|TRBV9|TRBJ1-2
TGTGCCAGCAGTTTAAGACAGCACTATGGCTACACCTTC
CASSLRQHYGYTF
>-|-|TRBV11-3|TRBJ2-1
TGTGCCAGCAGCTTCGGGGGGCCGGCAGGCAATGAGCAGTTCTTC
CASSFGGPAGNEQFF
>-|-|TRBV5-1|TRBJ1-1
TGCGCCAGCAGCCCGGTTGGGAACACTGAAGCTTTCTTT
CASSPVGNTEAFF
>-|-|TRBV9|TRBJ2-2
TGTGCCAGCAGCGTAGCCGGCAGGGATAACACCGGGGAGCTGTTTTTT
CASSVAGRDNTGELFF
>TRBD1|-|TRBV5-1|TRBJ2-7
TGCGCCAGCAGCTTGGAACAAGTGACAGGGATTGACGAGCAGTACTTC
CASSLEQVTGIDEQYF
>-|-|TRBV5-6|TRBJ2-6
TGTGCCAGCAGTCCGGGCTCTGGGGCCAACGTCCTGACTTTC
CASSPGSGANVLTF
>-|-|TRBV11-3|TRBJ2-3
TGTGCCAGCAGCCCAAGACTGTTCACAGATACGCAGTATTTT
CASSPRLFTDTQYF
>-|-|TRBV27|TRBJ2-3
TGTGCCAGCAGTCCAACTCACGTCACAGATACGCAGTATTTT
CASSPTHVTDTQYF
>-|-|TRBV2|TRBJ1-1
TGTGCCAGCAGTGGTTCCACTGAAGCTTTCTTT
CASSGSTEAFF
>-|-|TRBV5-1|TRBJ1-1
TGCGCCAGCAGCTCCGCCCGGACTGAAGCTTTCTTT
CASSSARTEAFF
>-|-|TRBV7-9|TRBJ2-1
TGTGCCAGCAGCTTAGGGAGTTGGGATGAGCAGTTCTTC
CASSLGSWDEQFF
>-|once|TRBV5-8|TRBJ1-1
TGTGCCAAAAAGACAGGAGTCAACACTGAAGCTTTCTTT
CAKKTGVNTEAFF
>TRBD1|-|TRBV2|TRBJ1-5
TGTGCCAGCAGTGAATCAGGGGGCAGTCAGCCCCAGCATTTT
CASSESGGSQPQHF
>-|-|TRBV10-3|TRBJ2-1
TGTGCCATTGGACTCAATGAGCAGTTCTTC
CAIGLNEQFF
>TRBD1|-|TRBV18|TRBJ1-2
TGTGCCAGCTCGCCGGGACAGGGCGACTATGGCTACACCTTC
CASSPGQGDYGYTF